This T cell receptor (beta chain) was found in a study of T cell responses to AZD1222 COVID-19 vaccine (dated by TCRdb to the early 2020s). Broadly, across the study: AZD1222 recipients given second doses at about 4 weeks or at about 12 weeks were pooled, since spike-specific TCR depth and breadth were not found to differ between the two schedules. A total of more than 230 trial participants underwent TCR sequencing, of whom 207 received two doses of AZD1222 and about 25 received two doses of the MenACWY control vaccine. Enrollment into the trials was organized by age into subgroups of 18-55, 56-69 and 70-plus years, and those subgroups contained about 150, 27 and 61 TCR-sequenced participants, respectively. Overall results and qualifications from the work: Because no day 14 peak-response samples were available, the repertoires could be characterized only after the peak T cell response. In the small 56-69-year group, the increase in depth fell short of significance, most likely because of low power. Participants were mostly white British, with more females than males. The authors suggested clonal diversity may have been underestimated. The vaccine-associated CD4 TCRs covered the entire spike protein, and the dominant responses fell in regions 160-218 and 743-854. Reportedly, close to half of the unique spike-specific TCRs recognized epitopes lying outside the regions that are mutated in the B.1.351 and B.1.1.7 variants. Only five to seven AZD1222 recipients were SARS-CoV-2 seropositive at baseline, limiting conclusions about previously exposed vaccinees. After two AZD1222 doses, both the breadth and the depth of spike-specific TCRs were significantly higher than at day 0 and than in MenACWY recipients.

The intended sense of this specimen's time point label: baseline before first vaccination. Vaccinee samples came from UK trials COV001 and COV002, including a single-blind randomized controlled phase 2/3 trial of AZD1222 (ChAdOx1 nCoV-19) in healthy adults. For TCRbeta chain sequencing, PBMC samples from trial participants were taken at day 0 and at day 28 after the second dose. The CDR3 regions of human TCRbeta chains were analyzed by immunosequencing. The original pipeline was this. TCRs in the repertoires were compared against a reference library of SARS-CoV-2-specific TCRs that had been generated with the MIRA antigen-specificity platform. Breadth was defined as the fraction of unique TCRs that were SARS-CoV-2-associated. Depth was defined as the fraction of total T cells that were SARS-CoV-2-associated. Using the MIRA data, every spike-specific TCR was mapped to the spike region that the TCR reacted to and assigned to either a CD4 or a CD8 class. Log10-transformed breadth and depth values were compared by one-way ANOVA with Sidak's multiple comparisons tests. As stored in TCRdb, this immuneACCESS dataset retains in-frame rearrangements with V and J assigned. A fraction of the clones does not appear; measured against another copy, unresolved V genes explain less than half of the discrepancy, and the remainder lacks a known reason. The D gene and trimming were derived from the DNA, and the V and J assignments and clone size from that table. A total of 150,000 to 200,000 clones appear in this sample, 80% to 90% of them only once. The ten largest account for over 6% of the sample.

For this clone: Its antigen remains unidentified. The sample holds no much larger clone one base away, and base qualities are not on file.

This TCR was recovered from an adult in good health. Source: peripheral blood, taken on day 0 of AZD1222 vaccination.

The DNA sequence reads TGTGCCAGCAGACCGACAGTCACCGGGGAGCTGTTTTTT. This translates into CASRPTVTGELFF. The receptor chain draws on TRBV7-9 and TRBJ2-2; the D gene is possibly TRBD1, with 5 bases matching. The CDR1 and CDR2 encoded by the germline V gene (reference sequence) are SEHNR and FQNEAQ. Including cysteine and phenylalanine, the CDR3 has 13 amino acids. Solely the CDR3 DNA is kept, with 39 bases framed from the first base. V is shortened by 6 bases, J by 4 bases, and the region joining them spans 9 bases.